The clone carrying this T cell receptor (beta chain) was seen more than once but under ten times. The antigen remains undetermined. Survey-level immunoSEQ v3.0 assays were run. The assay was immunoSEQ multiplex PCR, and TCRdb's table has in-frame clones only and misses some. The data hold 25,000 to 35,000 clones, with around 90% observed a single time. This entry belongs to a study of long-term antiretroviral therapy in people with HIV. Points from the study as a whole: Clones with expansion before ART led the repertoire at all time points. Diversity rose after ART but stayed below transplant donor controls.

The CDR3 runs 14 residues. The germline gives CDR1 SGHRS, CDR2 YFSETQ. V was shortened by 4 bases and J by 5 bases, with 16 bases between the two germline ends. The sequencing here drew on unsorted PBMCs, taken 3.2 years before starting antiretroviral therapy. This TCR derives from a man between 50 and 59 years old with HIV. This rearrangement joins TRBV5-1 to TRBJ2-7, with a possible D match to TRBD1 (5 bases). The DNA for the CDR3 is TGCGCCAGCAGCATTGGGGCCGTTTCAAACGAGCAGTACTTC. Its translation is CASSIGAVSNEQYF.